This T cell receptor beta chain was observed in a study of molecular identifiers for immune sequencing clone quantification. This clonotype was recorded a few times. TCRdb independently ran MiXCR on the PCR reads; one entry per CDR3 protein. The table has over 600,000 distinct CDR3 sequences, about 20% seen once. What was sequenced was naive CD8+ T cells from blood, with Jurkat cell RNA spiked in. The subset: FACS-sorted CD8+CD4-CCR7+CD45RA+ naive T cells. The clonotype comes from a human donor in good health. Some libraries in this study had Jurkat cell RNA spiked in.

The CDR3 loop reads CASSLDLAFEGNSYNSPLHF. CDR3 nucleotides: TGTGCCAGCAGCTTGGATTTGGCATTTGAGGGGAACTCCTATAATTCACCCCTCCACTTT. The rearrangement joins TRBV11-2 to TRBJ1-6; D is perhaps TRBD1 (5 bases). Per the germline V gene, CDR1 is SGHAT and CDR2 is FQNNGV. CDR3 length equals 20 residues. Trimming removed 3 bases at V and 0 bases at J, with 21 bases between.